The entry below gives a single T cell receptor beta chain sequence along with its context. No antigen is known for it. The entry originates in a study of shared clonotypes between healthy human individuals. Whole-study results and caveats: Richness estimates generally favored naive over memory subsets.

From germline, CDR1 is KGHSY and CDR2 FQNENV. The CDR3 runs to 15 residues. V trimming: 4 bases; J trimming: 5 bases; junction bases outside the gene matches: 6. The method was immunoSEQ multiplex PCR; TCRdb's version includes in-frame clones alone and lacks a portion of them. Of over 2 million clones in the sample, roughly 96% were seen once. This chain links TRBV16 with TRBJ1-5; 9 nucleotides align to TRBD1. Input material: naive CD4+ T cells sorted from blood. Subset described: CD45RA+ positively selected. This receptor was obtained from a man younger than 35 in good health. In DNA form, the CDR3 reads TGTGCCAGCAGCCCTGTTGGGACAGGGTATCAGCCCCAGCATTTT. Residues: CASSPVGTGYQPQHF.